The 2 T cell receptor beta chains below come from one sample, sequenced in a study of blood T cell repertoires in COVID-19. The method was immunoSEQ multiplex PCR; TCRdb's version includes in-frame clones alone and lacks a portion of them. Here the sample spans 350,000 to 500,000 clones, nearly 90% being singletons. The specimen was PBMCs or T cells enriched from blood (not recorded which). The receptors shown here come from a woman under 30 who had been exposed to COVID-19.

This clone was counted a single time. The gene calls are TRBV6-5 and TRBJ1-1; a weak D match, TRBD1 (5 bases). CDR1 is MNHEY and CDR2 is SVGAGI in the germline V gene. This CDR3 is 12 amino acids long. V lost 6 bases and J lost 0, with 5 bases in between. CDR3 in DNA: TGTGCCAGCAGCAGGGTGAACACTGAAGCTTTCTTT. Its protein product is CASSRVNTEAFF.

The chain employs TRBV2 and TRBJ1-1, with D possibly TRBD1 on 6 matching bases. The V end was cut by 5 bases, the J end by 6 bases, with 13 bases between. Germline V CDR1 and CDR2: SNHLY, FYNNEI. CDR3 length: 13 residues. CDR3 DNA sequence: TGTGCCAGCAGTTCTCAGGGGATTGCTGAAGCTTTCTTT. Residues: CASSSQGIAEAFF. Full variable domain (rest looked up from reference TRBV2 and TRBJ1-1): EPEVTQTPSHQVTQMGQEVILRCVPISNHLYFYWYRQILGQKVEFLVSFYNNEISEKSEIFDDQFSVERPDGSNFTLKIRSTKLEDSAMYFCASSSQGIAEAFFGQGTRLTVV.